The 8 T cell receptor beta chains reported below all come from one sample, sequenced in a study of cytomegalovirus exposure and HLA in healthy donors. Method: immunoSEQ multiplex PCR; TCRdb's copy keeps in-frame clones and lacks some. The sample includes approximately 160,000 clones, roughly 91% of them seen just once. Sequencing input: PBMCs. The receptors were sampled from a woman under 30 in good health and CMV-seropositive.

V gene TRBV4-1 combines with J gene TRBJ2-1; a weak D match, TRBD2 (6 bases). Germline V CDR1 and CDR2: MGHRA, YSYEKL. This CDR3 comprises 14 residues. Trimming took off 4 bases at V and 6 bases at J, with 13 bases between the two ends. CDR3 in DNA: TGCGCCAGCAGCCTCCCCGGGAGTGCCAATGAGCAGTTCTTC. It is translated as CASSLPGSANEQFF.

This sequence joins TRBV7-3 and TRBJ2-3, with D maybe TRBD2 (6 bases). Germline V gene data show CDR1 as SGHTA and CDR2 as FQGTGA. This CDR3 spans 17 amino acids. V lost 7 bases, J lost 0 bases, and 20 bases lay in between. In DNA, the CDR3 is TGTGCCAGCAACCCCTTGGATACGGGAGTTAGCACAGATACGCAGTATTTT. Protein product: CASNPLDTGVSTDTQYF. The whole variable domain, filled in from reference TRBV7-3 and TRBJ2-3, reads GAGVSQTPSNKVTEKGKYVELRCDPISGHTALYWYRQSLGQGPEFLIYFQGTGAADDSGLPNDRFFAVRPEGSVSTLKIQRTERGDSAVYLCASNPLDTGVSTDTQYFGPGTRLTVL.

This clone came up a few times. The V and J genes are TRBV11-2 and TRBJ1-2, with no clear D. The CDR3 is 16 residues long. Trimming pared 4 bases from V and 2 bases from J, leaving 17 bases between. The germline gives CDR1 SGHAT, CDR2 FQNNGV. CDR3 nucleotides: TGTGCCAGCAGCTCCCCTCGTGTAGCGCCAAACTATGGCTACACCTTC. This encodes CASSSPRVAPNYGYTF.

The chain is built from TRBV30 and TRBJ2-1; D gene unclear. V dropped 1 base and J dropped 4 bases, with 8 bases sitting between them. This CDR3 has 13 residues. Germline V gene lookup returns CDR1 GTSNPN and CDR2 SVGIG (reference sequence). DNA for the CDR3: TGTGCCTGGAGTGAAGACACTTACAATGAGCAGTTCTTC. It translates to CAWSEDTYNEQFF.

The gene calls are TRBV7-3 and TRBJ2-1; possible D gene TRBD2, 5 bases. The CDR3 spans 12 residues. The germline V gene has CDR1 SGHTA and CDR2 FQGTGA. Trimming shortened V by 4 bases and J by 11 bases, and 12 bases separated the two germline ends. CDR3 in DNA: TGTGCCAGCAGCTCACGGACTGCCCAGCAGTTCTTC. As protein: CASSSRTAQQFF.

This clone was seen more than once but under ten times. The chain employs TRBV4-1 and TRBJ2-1; D uncertain. The CDR3 runs to 12 residues. Between the trimmed V and J ends, which lost 4 bases and 7 bases, there was a span of 8 bases. Germline V gene data show CDR1 as MGHRA and CDR2 as YSYEKL. CDR3 bases: TGCGCCAGCAGCCGAGGAGTTAATGAGCAGTTCTTC. This encodes CASSRGVNEQFF.

The CDR3 here is CASSRGAGVGETQYF. The CDR3 nucleotides are TGTGCCAGCAGCAGGGGAGCGGGAGTAGGTGAGACCCAGTACTTC. The V and J genes are TRBV9 and TRBJ2-5; TRBD2 matches 8 bases. CDR1 and CDR2 from the germline V gene are SGDLS and YYNGEE. The CDR3 runs to 15 residues. After removal of 4 bases from V and 5 bases from J, the junction contained 10 bases not matched to a gene.

This clone was recorded only once. The chain's CDR3 is CAWSRGGDTEAFF. Written as DNA, the CDR3 is TGTGCCTGGTCCAGGGGCGGCGACACTGAAGCTTTCTTT. The chain couples TRBV30 to TRBJ1-1; D possibly corresponds to TRBD1 (6 bases). CDR3 length: 13 residues. CDR1 is GTSNPN and CDR2 is SVGIG in the germline V gene (reference sequence). Trimming cost V 5 bases and J 3 bases, with 13 bases left between them. Using reference TRBV30 and TRBJ1-1 for the parts outside the CDR3, the full variable domain is SQTIHQWPATLVQPVGSPLSLECTVEGTSNPNLYWYRQAAGRGLQLLFYSVGIGQISSEVPQNLSASRPQDRQFILSSKKLLLSDSGFYLCAWSRGGDTEAFFGQGTRLTVV.